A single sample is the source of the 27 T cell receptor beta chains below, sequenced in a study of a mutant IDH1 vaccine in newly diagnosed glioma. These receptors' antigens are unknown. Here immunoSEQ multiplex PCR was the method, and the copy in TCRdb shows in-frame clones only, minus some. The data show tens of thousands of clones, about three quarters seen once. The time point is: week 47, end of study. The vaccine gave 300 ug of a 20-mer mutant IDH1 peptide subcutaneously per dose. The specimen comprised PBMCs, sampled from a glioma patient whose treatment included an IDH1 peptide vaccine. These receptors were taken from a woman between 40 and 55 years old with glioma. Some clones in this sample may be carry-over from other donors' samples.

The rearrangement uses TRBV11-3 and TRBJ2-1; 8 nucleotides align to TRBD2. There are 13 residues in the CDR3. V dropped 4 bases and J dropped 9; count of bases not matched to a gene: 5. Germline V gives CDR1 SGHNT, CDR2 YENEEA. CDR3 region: CASSSRSGVEQFF. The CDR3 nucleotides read TGTGCCAGCAGCTCTCGTAGCGGGGTTGAGCAGTTCTTC.

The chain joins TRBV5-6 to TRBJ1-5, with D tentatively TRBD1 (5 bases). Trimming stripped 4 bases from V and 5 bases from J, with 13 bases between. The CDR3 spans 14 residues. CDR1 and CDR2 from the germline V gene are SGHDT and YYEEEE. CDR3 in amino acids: CASSRRAWDQPQHF. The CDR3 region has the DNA TGTGCCAGCAGCCGCAGGGCATGGGATCAGCCCCAGCATTTT.

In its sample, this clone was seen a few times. Here the CDR3 reads CASSPHGSNQPQHF. Here the CDR3 DNA reads TGTGCCAGCAGTCCCCACGGTAGCAATCAGCCCCAGCATTTT. The chain couples TRBV27 to TRBJ1-5; D is unclear. Germline V gene lookup returns CDR1 MNHEY and CDR2 SMNVEV (reference sequence). CDR3 length: 14 amino acids. V gave up 5 bases and J gave up 0 bases, with 8 bases separating them.

The CDR3 sequence: CASSHTFGDRNTEAFF. CDR3 coding DNA: TGTGCCAGCAGCCATACGTTTGGGGACAGGAACACTGAAGCTTTCTTT. This chain links TRBV11-2 with TRBJ1-1; 7 bases are shared with TRBD1. The CDR3 length is 16 residues. J gave up 1 base and V 5 bases, and 10 bases lay outside the gene matches. CDR1 and CDR2 (germline): SGHAT, FQNNGV.

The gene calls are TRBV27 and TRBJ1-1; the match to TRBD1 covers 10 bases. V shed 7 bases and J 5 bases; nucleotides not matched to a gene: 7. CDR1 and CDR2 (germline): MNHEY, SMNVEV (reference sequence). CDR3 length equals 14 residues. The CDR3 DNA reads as TGTGCCAGCAATACCGGGACAGGGGTAACTGAAGCTTTCTTT. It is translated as CASNTGTGVTEAFF.

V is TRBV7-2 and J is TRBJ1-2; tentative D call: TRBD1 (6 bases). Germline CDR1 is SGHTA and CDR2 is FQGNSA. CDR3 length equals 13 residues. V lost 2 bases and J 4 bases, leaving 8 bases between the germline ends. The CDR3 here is CASSLRTAYGYTF. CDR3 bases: TGTGCCAGCAGCTTAAGGACAGCCTATGGCTACACCTTC.

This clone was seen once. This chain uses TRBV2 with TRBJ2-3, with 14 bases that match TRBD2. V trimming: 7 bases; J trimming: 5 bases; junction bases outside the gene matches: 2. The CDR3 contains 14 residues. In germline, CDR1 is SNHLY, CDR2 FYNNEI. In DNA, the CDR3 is TGTGCCAGCAATGGACTAGCGGGAGGAGATACGCAGTATTTT. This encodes CASNGLAGGDTQYF.

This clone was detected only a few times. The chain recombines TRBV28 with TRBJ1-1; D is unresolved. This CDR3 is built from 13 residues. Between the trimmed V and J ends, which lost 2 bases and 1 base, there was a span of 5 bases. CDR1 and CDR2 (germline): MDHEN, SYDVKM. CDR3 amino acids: CASSLVPNTEAFF. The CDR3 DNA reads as TGTGCCAGCAGTTTAGTCCCGAACACTGAAGCTTTCTTT.

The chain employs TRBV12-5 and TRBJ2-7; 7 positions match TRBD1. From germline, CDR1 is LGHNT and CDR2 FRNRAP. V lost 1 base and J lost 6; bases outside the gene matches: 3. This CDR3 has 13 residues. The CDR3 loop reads CASGLDRGREQYF. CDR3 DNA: TGTGCTAGTGGTTTGGACAGGGGTCGCGAGCAGTACTTC.

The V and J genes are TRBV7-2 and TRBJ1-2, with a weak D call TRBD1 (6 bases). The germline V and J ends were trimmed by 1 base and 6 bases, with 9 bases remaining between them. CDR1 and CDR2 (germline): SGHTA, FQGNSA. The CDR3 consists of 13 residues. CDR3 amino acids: CASSLEGGNGYTF. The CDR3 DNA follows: TGTGCCAGCAGCTTAGAGGGGGGTAATGGCTACACCTTC.

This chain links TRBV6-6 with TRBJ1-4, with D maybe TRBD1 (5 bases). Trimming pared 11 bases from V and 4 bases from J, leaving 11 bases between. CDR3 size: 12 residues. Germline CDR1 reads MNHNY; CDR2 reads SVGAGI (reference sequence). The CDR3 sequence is CAGGPDNEKLFF. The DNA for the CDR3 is TGTGCCGGGGGTCCTGATAATGAAAAACTGTTTTTT.

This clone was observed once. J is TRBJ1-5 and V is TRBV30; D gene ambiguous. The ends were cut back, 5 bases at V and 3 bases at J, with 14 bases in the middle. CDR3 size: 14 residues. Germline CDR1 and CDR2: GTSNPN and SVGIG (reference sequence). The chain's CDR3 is CAWGGGNSNQPQHF. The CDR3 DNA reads TGTGCCTGGGGAGGAGGGAATTCCAATCAGCCCCAGCATTTT.

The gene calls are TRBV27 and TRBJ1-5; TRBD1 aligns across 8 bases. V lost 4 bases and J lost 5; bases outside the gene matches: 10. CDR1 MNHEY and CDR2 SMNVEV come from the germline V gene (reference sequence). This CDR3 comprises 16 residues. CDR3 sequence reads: CASSSTSGTGYQPQHF. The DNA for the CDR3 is TGTGCCAGCAGTTCTACCTCCGGGACAGGATATCAGCCCCAGCATTTT.

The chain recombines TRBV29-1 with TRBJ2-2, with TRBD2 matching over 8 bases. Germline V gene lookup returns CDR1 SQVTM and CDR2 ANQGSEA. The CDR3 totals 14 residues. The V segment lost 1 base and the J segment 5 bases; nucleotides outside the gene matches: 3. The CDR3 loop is CSVEALAGTGELFF. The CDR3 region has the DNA TGCAGCGTTGAAGCCTTAGCGGGGACCGGGGAGCTGTTTTTT.

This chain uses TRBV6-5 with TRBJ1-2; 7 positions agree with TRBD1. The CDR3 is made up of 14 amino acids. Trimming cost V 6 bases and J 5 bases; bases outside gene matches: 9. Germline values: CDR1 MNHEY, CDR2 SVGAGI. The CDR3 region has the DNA TGTGCCAGCAGATCCACCGACAGGGCGTATGGCTACACCTTC. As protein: CASRSTDRAYGYTF.

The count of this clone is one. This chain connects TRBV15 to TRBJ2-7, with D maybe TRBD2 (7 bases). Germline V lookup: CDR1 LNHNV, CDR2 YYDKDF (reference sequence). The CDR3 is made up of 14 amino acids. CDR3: CSNWGGRGLYEQYF. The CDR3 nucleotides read TGTTCGAACTGGGGGGGCCGTGGACTCTACGAGCAGTACTTC.

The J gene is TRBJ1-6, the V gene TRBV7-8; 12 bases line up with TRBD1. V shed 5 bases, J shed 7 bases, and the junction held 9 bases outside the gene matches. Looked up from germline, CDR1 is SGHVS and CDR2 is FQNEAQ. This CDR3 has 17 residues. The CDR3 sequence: CASSDGDRGRWNSPLHF. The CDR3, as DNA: TGTGCCAGCAGCGATGGGGACAGGGGGCGGTGGAATTCACCCCTCCACTTT.

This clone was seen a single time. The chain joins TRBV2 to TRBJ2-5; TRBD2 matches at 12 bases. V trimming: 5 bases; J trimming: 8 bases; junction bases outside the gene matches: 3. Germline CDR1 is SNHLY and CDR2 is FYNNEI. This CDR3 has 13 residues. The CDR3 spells CASSWTSGATQYF. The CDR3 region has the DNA TGTGCCAGCAGTTGGACTAGCGGGGCTACCCAGTACTTC.

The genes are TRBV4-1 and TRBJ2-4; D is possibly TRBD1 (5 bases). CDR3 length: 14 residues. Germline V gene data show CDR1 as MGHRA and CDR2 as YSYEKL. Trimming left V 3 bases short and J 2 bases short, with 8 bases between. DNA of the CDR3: TGCGCCAGCAGCCAGGCAGGGTCCAAAAACATTCAGTACTTC. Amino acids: CASSQAGSKNIQYF.

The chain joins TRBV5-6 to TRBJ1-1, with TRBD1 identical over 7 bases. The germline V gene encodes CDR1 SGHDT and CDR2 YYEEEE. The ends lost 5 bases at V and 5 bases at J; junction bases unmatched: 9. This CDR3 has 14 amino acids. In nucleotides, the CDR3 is TGTGCCAGCAGATTTTTAGGGGGCCGAACTGAAGCTTTCTTT. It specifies CASRFLGGRTEAFF. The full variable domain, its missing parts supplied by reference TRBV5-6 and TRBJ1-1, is DAGVTQSPTHLIKTRGQQVTLRCSPKSGHDTVSWYQQALGQGPQFIFQYYEEEERQRGNFPDRFSGHQFPNYSSELNVNALLLGDSALYLCASRFLGGRTEAFFGQGTRLTVV.

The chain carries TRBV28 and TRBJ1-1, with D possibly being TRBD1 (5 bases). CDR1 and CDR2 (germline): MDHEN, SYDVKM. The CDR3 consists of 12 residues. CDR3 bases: TGTGCTTCCCCGGGCAGGGACACTGAAGCTTTCTTT. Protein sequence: CASPGRDTEAFF.

CDR3 coding DNA: TGCGCCAGTACCCGGGGGCCCCAAGAGACCCAGTACTTC. Protein sequence: CASTRGPQETQYF. The chain couples TRBV10-2 to TRBJ2-5, with D perhaps given as TRBD1 or TRBD2 (6 bases each). This CDR3 is built from 13 residues. V gave up 9 bases and J gave up 1 base, with 12 bases separating them. From germline, CDR1 is WSHSY and CDR2 SAAADI.

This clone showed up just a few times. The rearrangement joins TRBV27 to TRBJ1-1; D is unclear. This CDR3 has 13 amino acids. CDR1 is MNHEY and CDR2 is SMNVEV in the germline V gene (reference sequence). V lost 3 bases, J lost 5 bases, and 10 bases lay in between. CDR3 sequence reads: CASSFGRVTEAFF. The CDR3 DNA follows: TGTGCCAGCAGTTTCGGTCGGGTTACTGAAGCTTTCTTT.

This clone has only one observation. As DNA, the CDR3 is TGTGCCAGCAGTTACTCGAGAGCAGATCAGCCCCAGCATTTT. Translated: CASSYSRADQPQHF. The chain is built from TRBV6-5 and TRBJ1-5, with unresolved D. The CDR3 loop spans 14 amino acids. Trimming shortened V by 0 bases and J by 5 bases, and 8 bases separated the two germline ends. CDR1 MNHEY and CDR2 SVGAGI come from the germline V gene.

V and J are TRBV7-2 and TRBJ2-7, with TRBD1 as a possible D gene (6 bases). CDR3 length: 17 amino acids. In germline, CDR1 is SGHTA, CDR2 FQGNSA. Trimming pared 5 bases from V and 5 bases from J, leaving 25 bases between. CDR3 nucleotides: TGTGCCAGCAGCCCACGGGGTATGGTGGGGGCGTTGCACGAGCAGTACTTC. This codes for CASSPRGMVGALHEQYF.

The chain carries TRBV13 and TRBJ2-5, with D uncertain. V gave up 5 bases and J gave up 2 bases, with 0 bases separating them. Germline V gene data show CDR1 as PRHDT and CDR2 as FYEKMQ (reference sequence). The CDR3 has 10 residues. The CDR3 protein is CASSQETQYF. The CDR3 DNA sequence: TGTGCCAGCAGCCAAGAGACCCAGTACTTC. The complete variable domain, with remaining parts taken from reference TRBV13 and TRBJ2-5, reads AAGVIQSPRHLIKEKRETATLKCYPIPRHDTVYWYQQGPGQDPQFLISFYEKMQSDKGSIPDRFSAQQFSDYHSELNMSSLELGDSALYFCASSQETQYFGPGTRLLVL.

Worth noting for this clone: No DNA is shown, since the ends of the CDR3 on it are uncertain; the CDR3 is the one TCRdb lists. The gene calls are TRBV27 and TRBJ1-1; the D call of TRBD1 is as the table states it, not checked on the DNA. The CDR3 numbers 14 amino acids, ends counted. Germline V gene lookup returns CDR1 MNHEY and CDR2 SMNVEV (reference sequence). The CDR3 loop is CASSLSGWGQGTFF.